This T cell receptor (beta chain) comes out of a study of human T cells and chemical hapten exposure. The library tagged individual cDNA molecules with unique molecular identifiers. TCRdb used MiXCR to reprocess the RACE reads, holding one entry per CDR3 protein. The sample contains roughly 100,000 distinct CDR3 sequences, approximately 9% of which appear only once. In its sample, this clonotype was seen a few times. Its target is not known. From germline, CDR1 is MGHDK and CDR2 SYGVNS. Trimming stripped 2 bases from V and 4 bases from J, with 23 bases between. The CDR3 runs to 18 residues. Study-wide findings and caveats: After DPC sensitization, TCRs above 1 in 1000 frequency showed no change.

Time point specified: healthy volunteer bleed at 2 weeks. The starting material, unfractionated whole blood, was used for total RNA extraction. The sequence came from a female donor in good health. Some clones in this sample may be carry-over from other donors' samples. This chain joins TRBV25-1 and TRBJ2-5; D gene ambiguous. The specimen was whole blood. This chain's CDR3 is CASSEKAPSGSMSETQYF. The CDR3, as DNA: TGTGCCAGCAGTGAAAAGGCACCCTCAGGATCTATGTCAGAGACCCAGTACTTC.